This TCR beta chain was obtained from a study of cytomegalovirus exposure and HLA in healthy donors. At the level of the study: A prior analysis found 117 million unique TCR beta sequences from 150 million to 200 million T cells.

Whole-study findings and limits: TCR beta chain V- and J-gene trimming was linked, in a later analysis, to a missense variant in DCLRE1C.

Trimming removed 0 bases from V and 2 bases from J, with 12 bases in between. Germline-derived CDR1 and CDR2 are LGHNA and YSLEER. The CDR3 covers 16 residues. In the PCR, 60 Vbeta and 13 Jbeta primers were used. Here immunoSEQ multiplex PCR was the method, and the copy in TCRdb shows in-frame clones only, minus some. The top ten hold under 7.5% of the sample, which has some 87,000 clones, around four fifths seen once. Note on this clone: Its antigen is still unknown.

Sequencing used PBMCs. The TCR sequence derives from a man in his fifties in good health and CMV-seropositive. The chain is built from TRBV4-3 and TRBJ2-3; possible D gene TRBD2, 7 bases. CDR3 region: CASSQEWRGPTDTQYF. The CDR3 DNA reads as TGCGCCAGCAGCCAAGAGTGGCGGGGGCCCACAGATACGCAGTATTTT.